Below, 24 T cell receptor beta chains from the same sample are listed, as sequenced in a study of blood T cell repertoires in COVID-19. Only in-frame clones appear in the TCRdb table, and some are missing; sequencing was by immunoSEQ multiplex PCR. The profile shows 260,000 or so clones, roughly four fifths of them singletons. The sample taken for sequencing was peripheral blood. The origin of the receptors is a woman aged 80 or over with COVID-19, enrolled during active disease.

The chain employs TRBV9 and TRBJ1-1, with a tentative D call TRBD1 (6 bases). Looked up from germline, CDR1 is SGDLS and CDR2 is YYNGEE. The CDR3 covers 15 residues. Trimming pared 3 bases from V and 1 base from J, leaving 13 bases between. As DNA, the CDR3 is TGTGCCAGCAGCGCCCGGGACATCACGAACACTGAAGCTTTCTTT. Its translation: CASSARDITNTEAFF.

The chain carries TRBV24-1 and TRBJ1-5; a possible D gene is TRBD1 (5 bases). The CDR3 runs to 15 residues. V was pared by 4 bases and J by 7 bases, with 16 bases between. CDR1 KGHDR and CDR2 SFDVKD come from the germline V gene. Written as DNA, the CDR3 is TGTGCCACCAGTGACTATACAGGACATCCACAGCCCCAGCATTTT. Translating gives CATSDYTGHPQPQHF.

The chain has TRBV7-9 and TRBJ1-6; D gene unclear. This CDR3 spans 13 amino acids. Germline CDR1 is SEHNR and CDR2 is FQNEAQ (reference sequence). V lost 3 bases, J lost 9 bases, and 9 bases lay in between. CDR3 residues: CASSLNSGSPLHF. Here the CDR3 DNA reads TGTGCCAGCAGCTTGAACAGCGGTTCACCCCTCCACTTT. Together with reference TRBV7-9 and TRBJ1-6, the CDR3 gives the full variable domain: DTGVSQNPRHKITKRGQNVTFRCDPISEHNRLYWYRQTLGQGPEFLTYFQNEAQLEKSRLLSDRFSAERPKGSFSTLEIQRTEQGDSAMYLCASSLNSGSPLHFGNGTRLTVT.

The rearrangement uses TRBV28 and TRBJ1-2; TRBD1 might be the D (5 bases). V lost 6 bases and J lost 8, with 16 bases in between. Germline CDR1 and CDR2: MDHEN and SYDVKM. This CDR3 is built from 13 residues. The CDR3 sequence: CASRKGRVLGYTF. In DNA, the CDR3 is TGTGCCAGCAGGAAAGGCAGGGTTCTGGGCTACACCTTC.

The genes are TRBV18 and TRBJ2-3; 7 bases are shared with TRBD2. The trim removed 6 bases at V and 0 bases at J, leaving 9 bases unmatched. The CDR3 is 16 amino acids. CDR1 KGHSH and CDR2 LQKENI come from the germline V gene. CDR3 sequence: CASSLLAAGSTDTQYF. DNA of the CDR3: TGTGCCAGCTCGCTCCTAGCGGCGGGCAGCACAGATACGCAGTATTTT.

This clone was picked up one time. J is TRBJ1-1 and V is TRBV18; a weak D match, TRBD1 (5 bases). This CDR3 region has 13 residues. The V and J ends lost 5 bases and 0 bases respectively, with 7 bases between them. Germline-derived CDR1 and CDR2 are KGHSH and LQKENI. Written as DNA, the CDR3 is TGTGCCAGCTCATCGACAGTGAACACTGAAGCTTTCTTT. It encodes CASSSTVNTEAFF.

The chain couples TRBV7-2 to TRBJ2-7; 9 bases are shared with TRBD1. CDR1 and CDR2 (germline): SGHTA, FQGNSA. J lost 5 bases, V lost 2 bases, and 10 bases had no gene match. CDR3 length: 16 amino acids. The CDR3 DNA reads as TGTGCCAGCAGCTTAACGGTGGGACAGGGTACCCACGAGCAGTACTTC. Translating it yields CASSLTVGQGTHEQYF.

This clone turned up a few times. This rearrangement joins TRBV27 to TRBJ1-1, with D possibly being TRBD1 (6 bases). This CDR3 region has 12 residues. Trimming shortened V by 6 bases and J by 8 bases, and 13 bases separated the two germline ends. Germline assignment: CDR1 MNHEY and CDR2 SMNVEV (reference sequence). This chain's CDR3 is CASSFLGTEAFF. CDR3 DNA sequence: TGTGCCAGCAGCTTCCTAGGGACAGAAGCTTTCTTT.

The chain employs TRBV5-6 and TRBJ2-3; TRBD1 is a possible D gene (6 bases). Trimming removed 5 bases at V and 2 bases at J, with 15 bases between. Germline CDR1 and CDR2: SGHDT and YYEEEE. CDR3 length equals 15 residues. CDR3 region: CASSFLGQPTDTQYF. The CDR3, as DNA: TGTGCCAGCAGTTTCTTAGGACAGCCCACAGATACGCAGTATTTT.

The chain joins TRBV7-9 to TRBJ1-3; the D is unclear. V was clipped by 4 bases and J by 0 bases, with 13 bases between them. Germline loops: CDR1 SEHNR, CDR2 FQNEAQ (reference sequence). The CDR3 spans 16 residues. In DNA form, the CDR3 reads TGTGCCAGCAGCTCCACAGACGGGAGCTCTGGAAACACCATATATTTT. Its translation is CASSSTDGSSGNTIYF.

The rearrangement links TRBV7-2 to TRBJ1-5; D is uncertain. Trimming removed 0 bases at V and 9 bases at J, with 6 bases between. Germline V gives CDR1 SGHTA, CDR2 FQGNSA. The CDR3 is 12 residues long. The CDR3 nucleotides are TGTGCCAGCAGCTTAGCCGGCGGGCCCCAGCATTTT. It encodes CASSLAGGPQHF.

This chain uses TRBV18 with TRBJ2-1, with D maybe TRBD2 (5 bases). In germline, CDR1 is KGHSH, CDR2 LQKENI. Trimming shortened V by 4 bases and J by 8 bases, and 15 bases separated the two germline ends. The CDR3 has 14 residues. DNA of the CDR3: TGTGCCAGCTCACGTGGAGGCTCCGGGGATGAGCAGTTCTTC. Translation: CASSRGGSGDEQFF.

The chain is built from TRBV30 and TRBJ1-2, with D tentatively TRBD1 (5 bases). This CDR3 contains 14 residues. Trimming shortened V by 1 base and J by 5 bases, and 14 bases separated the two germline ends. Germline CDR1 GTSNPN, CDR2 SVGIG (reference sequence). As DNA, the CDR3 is TGTGCCTGGAGTGAAGGGCAGGGTTCGTATGGCTACACCTTC. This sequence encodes CAWSEGQGSYGYTF.

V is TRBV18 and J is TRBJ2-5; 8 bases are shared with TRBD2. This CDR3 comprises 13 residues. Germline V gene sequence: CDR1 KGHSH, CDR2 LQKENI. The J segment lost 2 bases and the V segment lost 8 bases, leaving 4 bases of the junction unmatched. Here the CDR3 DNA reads TGTGCCAGCAGCGGGGGACAACAAGAGACCCAGTACTTC. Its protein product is CASSGGQQETQYF.

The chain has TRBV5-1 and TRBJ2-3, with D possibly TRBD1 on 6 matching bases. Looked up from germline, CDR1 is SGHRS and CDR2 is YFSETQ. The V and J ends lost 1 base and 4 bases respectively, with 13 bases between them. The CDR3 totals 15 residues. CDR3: CASSLYGQSPDTQYF. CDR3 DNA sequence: TGCGCCAGCAGCTTGTATGGACAGTCGCCAGATACGCAGTATTTT. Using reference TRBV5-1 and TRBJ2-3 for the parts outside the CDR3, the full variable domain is KAGVTQTPRYLIKTRGQQVTLSCSPISGHRSVSWYQQTPGQGLQFLFEYFSETQRNKGNFPGRFSGRQFSNSRSEMNVSTLELGDSALYLCASSLYGQSPDTQYFGPGTRLTVL.

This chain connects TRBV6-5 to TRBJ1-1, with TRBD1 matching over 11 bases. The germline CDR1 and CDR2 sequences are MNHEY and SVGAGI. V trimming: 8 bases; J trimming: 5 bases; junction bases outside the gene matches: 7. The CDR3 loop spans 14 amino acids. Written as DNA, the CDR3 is TGTGCCAGCTTCGGACAGGGGGCTGTGACTGAAGCTTTCTTT. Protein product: CASFGQGAVTEAFF.

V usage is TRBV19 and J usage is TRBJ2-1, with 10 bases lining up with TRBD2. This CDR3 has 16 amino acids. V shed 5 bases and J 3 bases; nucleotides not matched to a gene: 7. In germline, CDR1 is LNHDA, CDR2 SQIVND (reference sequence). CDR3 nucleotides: TGTGCCAGTAGTGGGGCTAGCGGGAGTGGCTACAATGAGCAGTTCTTC. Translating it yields CASSGASGSGYNEQFF.

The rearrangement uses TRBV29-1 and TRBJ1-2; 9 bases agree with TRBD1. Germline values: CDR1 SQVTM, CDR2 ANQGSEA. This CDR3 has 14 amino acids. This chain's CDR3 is CRGLGQGINYGYTF. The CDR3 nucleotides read TGCAGGGGTTTGGGACAGGGAATTAACTATGGCTACACCTTC.

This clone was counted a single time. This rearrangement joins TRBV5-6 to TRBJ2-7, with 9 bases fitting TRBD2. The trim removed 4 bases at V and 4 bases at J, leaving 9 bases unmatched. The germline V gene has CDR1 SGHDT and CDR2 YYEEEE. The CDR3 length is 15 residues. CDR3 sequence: CASSLRGSGSYEQYF. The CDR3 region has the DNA TGTGCCAGCAGCCTCAGGGGTAGCGGGAGTTACGAGCAGTACTTC.

The CDR3 loop reads CATDDEGDSSYNSPLHF. The CDR3 DNA is TGTGCCACCGACGACGAGGGGGACAGCTCCTATAATTCACCCCTCCACTTT. This chain uses TRBV28 with TRBJ1-6; 7 nucleotides match TRBD1. Germline lookup yields CDR1 MDHEN and CDR2 SYDVKM. This CDR3 has 17 amino acids. J was trimmed by 0 bases and V by 10 bases; bases with no gene match: 12.

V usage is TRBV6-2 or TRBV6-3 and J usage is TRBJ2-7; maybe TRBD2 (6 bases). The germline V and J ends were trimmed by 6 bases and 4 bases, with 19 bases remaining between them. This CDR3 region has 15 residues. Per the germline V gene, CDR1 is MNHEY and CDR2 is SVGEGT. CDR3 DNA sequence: TGTGCCAGCAGCCGCCGGTCTAGCGAATCTTACGAGCAGTACTTC. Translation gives CASSRRSSESYEQYF.

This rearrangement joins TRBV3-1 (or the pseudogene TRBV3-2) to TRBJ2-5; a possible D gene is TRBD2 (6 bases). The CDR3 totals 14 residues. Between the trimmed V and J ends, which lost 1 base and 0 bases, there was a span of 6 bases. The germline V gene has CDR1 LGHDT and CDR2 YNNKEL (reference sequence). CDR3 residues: CASSQGDYQETQYF. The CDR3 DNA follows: TGTGCCAGCAGCCAAGGGGACTACCAAGAGACCCAGTACTTC.

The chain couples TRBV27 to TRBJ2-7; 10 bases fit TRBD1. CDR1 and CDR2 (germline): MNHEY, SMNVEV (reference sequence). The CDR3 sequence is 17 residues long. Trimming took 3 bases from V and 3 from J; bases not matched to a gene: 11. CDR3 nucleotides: TGTGCCAGCAGTTTGGGGGGAGGGACAGGGGACGTCTACGAGCAGTACTTC. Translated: CASSLGGGTGDVYEQYF.

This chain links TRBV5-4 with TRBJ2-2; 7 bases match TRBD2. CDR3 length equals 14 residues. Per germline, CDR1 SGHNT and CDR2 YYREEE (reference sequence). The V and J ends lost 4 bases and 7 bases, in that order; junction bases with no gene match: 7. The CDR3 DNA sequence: TGTGCCAGCAGCCCGCGGGAGCCAGGCGGGGAGCTGTTTTTT. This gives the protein CASSPREPGGELFF.